This T cell receptor beta chain came from a study of blood T cell repertoires in COVID-19. This clone was seen only a few times. Generated by immunoSEQ multiplex PCR, the TCRdb table keeps only in-frame clones and is missing some. The data show under 200,000 clones, 60% to 85% seen once. The CDR3 has 15 amino acids. Trimming cost V 2 bases and J 0 bases, with 9 bases left between them. Germline-derived CDR1 and CDR2 are SGHDT and YYEEEE. The receptor was derived from a man between 60 and 75 years old with acute or convalescent COVID-19. V usage is TRBV5-6 and J usage is TRBJ2-1, with a possible D match to TRBD2 (5 bases). Input material: peripheral blood. DNA for the CDR3: TGTGCCAGCAGCTTTAGCGCAAGCTCCTACAATGAGCAGTTCTTC. It yields the protein CASSFSASSYNEQFF.